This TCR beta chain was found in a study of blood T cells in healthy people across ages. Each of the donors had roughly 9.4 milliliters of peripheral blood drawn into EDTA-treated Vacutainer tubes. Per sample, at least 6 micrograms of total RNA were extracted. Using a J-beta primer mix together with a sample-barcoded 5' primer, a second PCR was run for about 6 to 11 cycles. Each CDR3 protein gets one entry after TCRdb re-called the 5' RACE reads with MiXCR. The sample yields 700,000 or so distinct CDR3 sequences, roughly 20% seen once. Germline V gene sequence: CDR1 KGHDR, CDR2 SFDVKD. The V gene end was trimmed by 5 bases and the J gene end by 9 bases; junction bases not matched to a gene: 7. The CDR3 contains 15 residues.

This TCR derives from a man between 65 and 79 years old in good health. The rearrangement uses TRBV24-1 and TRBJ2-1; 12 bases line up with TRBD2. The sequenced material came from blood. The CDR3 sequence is CATSAASGRAAEQFF. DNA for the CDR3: TGTGCCACCAGTGCAGCTAGCGGGAGGGCCGCTGAGCAGTTCTTC.